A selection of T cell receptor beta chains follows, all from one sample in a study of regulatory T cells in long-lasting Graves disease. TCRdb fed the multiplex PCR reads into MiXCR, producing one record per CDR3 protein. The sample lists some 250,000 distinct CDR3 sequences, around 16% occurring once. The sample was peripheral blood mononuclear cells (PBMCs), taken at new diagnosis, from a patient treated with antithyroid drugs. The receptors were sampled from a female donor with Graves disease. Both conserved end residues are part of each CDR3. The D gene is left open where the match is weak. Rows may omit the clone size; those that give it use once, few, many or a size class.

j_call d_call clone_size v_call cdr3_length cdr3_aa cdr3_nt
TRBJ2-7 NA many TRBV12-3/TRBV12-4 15 CASSFSSTTIYEQYF TGTGCCAGCAGTTTTTCATCGACAACGATCTACGAGCAGTACTTC
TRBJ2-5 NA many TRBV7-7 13 CASSLGAHETQYF TGTGCTAGCAGCTTAGGAGCTCACGAGACCCAGTACTTC
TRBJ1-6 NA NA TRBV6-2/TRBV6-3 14 CASSYDPLDSPLHF TGTGCCAGCAGTTATGATCCCCTGGATTCACCCCTCCACTTT
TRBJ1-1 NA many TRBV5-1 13 CASSSGQSTEAFF TGCGCCAGCAGCTCCGGACAGAGCACTGAAGCTTTCTTT
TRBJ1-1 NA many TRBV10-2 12 CASSEDGAEAFF TGCGCCAGCAGTGAAGACGGTGCTGAAGCTTTCTTT
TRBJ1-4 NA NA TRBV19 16 CASSIGRWSTNEKLFF TGTGCCAGTAGTATCGGGCGGTGGAGTACTAATGAAAAACTGTTTTTT
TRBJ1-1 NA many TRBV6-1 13 CASRMGADTEAFF TGTGCCAGCAGAATGGGGGCGGACACTGAAGCTTTCTTT
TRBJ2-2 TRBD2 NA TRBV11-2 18 CASSPTLLAGDQIGELFF TGTGCCAGCAGCCCTACGTTGCTAGCGGGAGATCAGATCGGGGAGCTGTTTTTT
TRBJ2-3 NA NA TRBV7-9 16 CTSSSGRTSSTDTQYF TGTACCAGCAGCTCGGGGCGGACCTCTAGCACAGATACGCAGTATTTT
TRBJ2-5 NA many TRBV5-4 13 CASSVDQSRPGGF TGTGCCAGCAGCGTGGACCAAAGCCGCCCTGGGGGCTTC
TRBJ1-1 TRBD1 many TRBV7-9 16 CASSLTAGGPNTEAFF TGTGCCAGCAGCTTAACGGCAGGGGGACCGAACACTGAAGCTTTCTTT
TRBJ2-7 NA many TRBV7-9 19 CASSPAPKPSTEEGYEQYF TGTGCCAGCAGCCCCGCTCCCAAACCTTCGACTGAGGAGGGCTACGAGCAGTACTTC
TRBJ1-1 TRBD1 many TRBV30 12 CAYRRGPTEAFF TGTGCCTATCGCAGGGGGCCAACTGAAGCTTTCTTT
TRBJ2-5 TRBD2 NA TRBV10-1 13 CASSEREEQTQYF TGCGCCAGCAGTGAACGGGAGGAACAGACCCAGTACTTC
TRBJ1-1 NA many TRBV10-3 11 CAISEKFEAFF TGTGCCATCAGTGAGAAGTTTGAAGCTTTCTTT
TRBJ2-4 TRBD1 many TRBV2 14 CAGGTGRAKNIQYF TGTGCCGGTGGGACAGGTCGAGCCAAAAACATTCAGTACTTC
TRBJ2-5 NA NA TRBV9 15 CASSVFGSGDETQYF TGTGCCAGCAGCGTGTTTGGGTCAGGGGATGAGACCCAGTACTTC
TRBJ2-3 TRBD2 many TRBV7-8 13 CASSSSGSDTQYF TGTGCCAGCTCCTCTAGCGGATCAGATACGCAGTATTTT
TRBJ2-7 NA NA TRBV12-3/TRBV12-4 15 CASSLSGLGSYEQYF TGTGCCAGCAGTTTGTCCGGACTTGGGTCCTACGAGCAGTACTTC
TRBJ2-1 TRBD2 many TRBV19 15 CASKVLAGGPGEQFF TGTGCCAGTAAGGTCCTAGCGGGAGGGCCGGGTGAGCAGTTCTTC
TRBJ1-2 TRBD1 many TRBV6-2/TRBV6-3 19 CASSYRPENRQGRGYGYTF TGTGCCAGCAGTTACCGCCCCGAGAATCGACAGGGTAGGGGCTATGGCTACACCTTC
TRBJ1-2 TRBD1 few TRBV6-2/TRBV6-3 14 CASRPPGTGTGYTF TGTGCCAGCAGACCCCCCGGGACAGGGACCGGCTACACCTTC
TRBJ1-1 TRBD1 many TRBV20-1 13 CSALQGANTEAFF TGCAGTGCTTTACAGGGGGCGAACACTGAAGCTTTCTTT
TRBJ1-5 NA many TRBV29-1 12 CSVAAGDQPQHF TGCAGCGTCGCGGCAGGTGATCAGCCCCAGCATTTT
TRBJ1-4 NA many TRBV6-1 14 CASRSHAGNEKLFF TGTGCCAGCAGATCCCACGCGGGTAATGAAAAACTGTTTTTT
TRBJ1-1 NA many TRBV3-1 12 CASSQAGPEAFF TGTGCCAGCAGCCAGGCAGGGCCTGAAGCTTTCTTT
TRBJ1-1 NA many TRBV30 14 CAWSVIGGNTEAFF TGTGCCTGGAGTGTAATCGGGGGAAACACTGAAGCTTTCTTT
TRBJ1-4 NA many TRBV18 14 CASSLDPGDEKLFF TGTGCCAGCTCACTCGACCCTGGGGATGAAAAACTGTTTTTT
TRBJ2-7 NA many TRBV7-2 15 CASSYDGGSPYEQYF TGTGCCAGCAGCTATGACGGGGGCTCCCCCTACGAGCAGTACTTC
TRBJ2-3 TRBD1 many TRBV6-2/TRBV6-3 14 CASSRGTAINTQYF TGTGCCAGCAGCAGGGGGACAGCCATTAATACGCAGTATTTT
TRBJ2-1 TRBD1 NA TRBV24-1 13 CATSGTGYNEQFF TGTGCCACCTCCGGGACAGGGTACAATGAGCAGTTCTTC
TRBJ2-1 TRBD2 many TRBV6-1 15 CASTRREGLGNEQFF TGTGCCAGCACCCGTCGGGAGGGCCTTGGAAATGAGCAGTTCTTC
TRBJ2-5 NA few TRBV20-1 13 CSARYRVGETQYF TGCAGTGCTAGATACAGGGTCGGGGAGACCCAGTACTTC
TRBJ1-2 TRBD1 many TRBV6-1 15 CASRGYGDRDYGYTF TGTGCCAGCAGGGGTTACGGTGACAGGGACTATGGCTACACCTTC
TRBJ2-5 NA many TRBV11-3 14 CASSPVKSEETQYF TGTGCCAGCAGCCCAGTTAAGAGTGAGGAGACCCAGTACTTC
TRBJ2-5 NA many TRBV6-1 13 CASRRLVKETQYF TGTGCCAGCAGGCGACTCGTAAAAGAGACCCAGTACTTC
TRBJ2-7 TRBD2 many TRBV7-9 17 CASRQLRTSGSSYEQYF TGTGCCAGCAGACAGCTCCGGACTAGCGGGAGTTCCTACGAGCAGTACTTC
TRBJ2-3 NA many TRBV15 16 CATSRGLGTSTDTQYF TGTGCCACCAGCAGAGGTTTGGGGACTAGCACAGATACGCAGTATTTT
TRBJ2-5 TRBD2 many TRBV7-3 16 CASSLGSGRGGETQYF TGTGCCAGCAGCTTGGGTAGCGGGAGAGGTGGAGAGACCCAGTACTTC
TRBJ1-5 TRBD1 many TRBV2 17 CASRTGVGAYSNQPQHF TGTGCCAGCAGGACAGGGGTGGGGGCTTATAGCAATCAGCCCCAGCATTTT
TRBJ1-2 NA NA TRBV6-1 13 CASSEAQGHGYTF TGTGCCAGCAGTGAAGCGCAGGGCCACGGCTACACCTTC
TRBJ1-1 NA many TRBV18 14 CASSPGGPNTEAFF TGTGCCAGCTCACCAGGGGGCCCGAACACTGAAGCTTTCTTT
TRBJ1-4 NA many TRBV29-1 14 CSASKGSGNEKLFF TGCAGCGCCAGTAAGGGGTCCGGTAATGAAAAACTGTTTTTT
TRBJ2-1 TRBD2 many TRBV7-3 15 CASSLLAGVENEQFF TGTGCCAGCAGCCTCCTAGCGGGAGTAGAGAATGAGCAGTTCTTC
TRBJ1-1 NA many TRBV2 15 CASRTQGARPTEAFF TGTGCCAGCAGAACACAAGGGGCCCGGCCCACTGAAGCTTTCTTT
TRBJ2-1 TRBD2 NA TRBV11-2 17 CASSLDLRGASGNEQFF TGTGCCAGCAGCTTAGATCTGCGGGGGGCGAGCGGCAATGAGCAGTTCTTC